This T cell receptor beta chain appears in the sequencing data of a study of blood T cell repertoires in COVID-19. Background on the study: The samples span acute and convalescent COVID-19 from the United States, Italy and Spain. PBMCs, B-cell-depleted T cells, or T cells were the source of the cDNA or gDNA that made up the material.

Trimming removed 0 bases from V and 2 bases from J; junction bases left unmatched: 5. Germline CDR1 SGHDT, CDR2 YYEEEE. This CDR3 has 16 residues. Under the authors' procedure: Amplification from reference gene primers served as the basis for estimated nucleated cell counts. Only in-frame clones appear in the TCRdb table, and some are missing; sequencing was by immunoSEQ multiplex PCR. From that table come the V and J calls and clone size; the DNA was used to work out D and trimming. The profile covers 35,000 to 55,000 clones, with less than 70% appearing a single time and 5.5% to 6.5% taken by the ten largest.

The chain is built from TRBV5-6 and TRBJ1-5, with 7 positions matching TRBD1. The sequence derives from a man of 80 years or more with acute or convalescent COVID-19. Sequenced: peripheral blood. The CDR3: CASSLGQGVGNQPQHF. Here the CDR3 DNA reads TGTGCCAGCAGCTTGGGACAGGGAGTTGGCAATCAGCCCCAGCATTTT.